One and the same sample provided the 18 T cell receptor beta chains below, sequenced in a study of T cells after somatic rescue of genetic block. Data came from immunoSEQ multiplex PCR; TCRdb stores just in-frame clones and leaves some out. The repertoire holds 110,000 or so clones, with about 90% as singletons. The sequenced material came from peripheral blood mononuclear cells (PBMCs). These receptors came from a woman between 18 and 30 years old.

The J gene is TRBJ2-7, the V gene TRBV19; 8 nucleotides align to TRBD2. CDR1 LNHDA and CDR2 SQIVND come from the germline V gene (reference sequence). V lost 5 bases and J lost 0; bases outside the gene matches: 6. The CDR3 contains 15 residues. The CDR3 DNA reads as TGTGCCAGTAGTCCCAGCGGGAGAAGCTCCTACGAGCAGTACTTC. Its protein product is CASSPSGRSSYEQYF.

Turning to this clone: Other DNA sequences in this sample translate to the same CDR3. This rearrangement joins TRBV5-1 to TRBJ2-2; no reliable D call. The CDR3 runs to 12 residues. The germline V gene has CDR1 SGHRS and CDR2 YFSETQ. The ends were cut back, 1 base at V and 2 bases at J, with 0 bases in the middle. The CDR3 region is CASSLNTGELFF. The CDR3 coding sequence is TGCGCCAGCAGCTTGAACACCGGGGAGCTGTTTTTT. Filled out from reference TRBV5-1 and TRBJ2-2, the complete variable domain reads KAGVTQTPRYLIKTRGQQVTLSCSPISGHRSVSWYQQTPGQGLQFLFEYFSETQRNKGNFPGRFSGRQFSNSRSEMNVSTLELGDSALYLCASSLNTGELFFGEGSRLTVL.

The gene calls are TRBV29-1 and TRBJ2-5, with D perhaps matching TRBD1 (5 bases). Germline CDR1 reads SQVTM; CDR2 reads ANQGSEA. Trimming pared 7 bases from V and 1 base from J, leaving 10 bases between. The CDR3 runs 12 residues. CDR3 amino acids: CSASTAQETQYF. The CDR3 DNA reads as TGCAGCGCCTCGACAGCCCAAGAGACCCAGTACTTC.

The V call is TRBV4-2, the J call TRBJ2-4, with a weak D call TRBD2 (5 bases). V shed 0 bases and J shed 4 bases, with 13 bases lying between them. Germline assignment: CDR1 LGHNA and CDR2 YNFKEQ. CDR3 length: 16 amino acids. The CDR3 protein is CASSQEATSKKNIQYF. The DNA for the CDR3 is TGTGCCAGCAGCCAAGAAGCCACTAGTAAAAAAAACATTCAGTACTTC.

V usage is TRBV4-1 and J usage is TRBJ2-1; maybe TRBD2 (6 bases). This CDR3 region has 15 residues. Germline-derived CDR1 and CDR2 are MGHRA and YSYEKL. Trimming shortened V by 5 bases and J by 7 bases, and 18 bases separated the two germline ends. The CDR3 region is CASSFRQPRENEQFF. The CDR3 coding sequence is TGCGCCAGCAGCTTTCGACAGCCCCGGGAGAATGAGCAGTTCTTC.

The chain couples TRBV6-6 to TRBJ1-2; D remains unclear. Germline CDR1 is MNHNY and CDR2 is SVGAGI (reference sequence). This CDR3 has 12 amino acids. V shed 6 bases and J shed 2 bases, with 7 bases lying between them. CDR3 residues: CASRPMNYGYTF. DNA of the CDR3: TGTGCCAGCAGGCCGATGAACTATGGCTACACCTTC.

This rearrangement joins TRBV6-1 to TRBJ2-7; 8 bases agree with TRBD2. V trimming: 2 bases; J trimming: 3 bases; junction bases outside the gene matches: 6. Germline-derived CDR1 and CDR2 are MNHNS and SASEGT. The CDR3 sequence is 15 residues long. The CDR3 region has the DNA TGTGCCAGCAGTGAAACGAGCGGGGGAATCTACGAGCAGTACTTC. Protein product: CASSETSGGIYEQYF.

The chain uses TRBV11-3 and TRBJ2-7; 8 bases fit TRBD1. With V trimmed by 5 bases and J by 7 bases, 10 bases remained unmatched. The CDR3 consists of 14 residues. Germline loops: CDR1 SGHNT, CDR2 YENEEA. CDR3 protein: CASSQGQGTGEQYF. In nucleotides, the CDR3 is TGTGCCAGCAGCCAAGGACAGGGAACAGGAGAGCAGTACTTC.

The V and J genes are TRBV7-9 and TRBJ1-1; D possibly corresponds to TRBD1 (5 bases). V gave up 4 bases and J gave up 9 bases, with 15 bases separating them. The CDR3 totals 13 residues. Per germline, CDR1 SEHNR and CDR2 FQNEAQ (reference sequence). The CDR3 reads CASSSGTVPKAFF. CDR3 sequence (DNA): TGTGCCAGCAGCTCAGGGACCGTCCCCAAAGCTTTCTTT.

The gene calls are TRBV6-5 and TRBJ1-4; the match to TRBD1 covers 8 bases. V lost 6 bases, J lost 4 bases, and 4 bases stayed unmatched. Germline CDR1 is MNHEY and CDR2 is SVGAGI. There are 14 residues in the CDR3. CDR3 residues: CASRRQGINEKLFF. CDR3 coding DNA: TGTGCCAGCAGGCGACAGGGGATTAATGAAAAACTGTTTTTT.

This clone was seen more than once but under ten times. CDR3: CASIGPSMNTEAFF. The CDR3 DNA is TGTGCCAGCATCGGACCCAGCATGAACACTGAAGCTTTCTTT. The chain has TRBV7-9 and TRBJ1-1, with D uncertain. CDR1 is SEHNR, CDR2 FQNEAQ, per germline (reference sequence). The CDR3 totals 14 residues. The germline V and J ends were trimmed by 7 bases and 0 bases, with 12 bases remaining between them.

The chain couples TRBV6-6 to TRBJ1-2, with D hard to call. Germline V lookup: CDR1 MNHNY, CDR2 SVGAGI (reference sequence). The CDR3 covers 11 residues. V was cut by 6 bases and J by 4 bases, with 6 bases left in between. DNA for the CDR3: TGTGCCAGCAGGGATTCCTATGGCTACACCTTC. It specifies CASRDSYGYTF.

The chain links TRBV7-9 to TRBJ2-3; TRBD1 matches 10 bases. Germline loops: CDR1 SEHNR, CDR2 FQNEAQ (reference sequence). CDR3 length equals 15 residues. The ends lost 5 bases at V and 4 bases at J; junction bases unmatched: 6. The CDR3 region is CASSGGDRGADTQYF. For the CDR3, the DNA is TGTGCCAGCAGCGGCGGGGACAGGGGTGCAGATACGCAGTATTTT.

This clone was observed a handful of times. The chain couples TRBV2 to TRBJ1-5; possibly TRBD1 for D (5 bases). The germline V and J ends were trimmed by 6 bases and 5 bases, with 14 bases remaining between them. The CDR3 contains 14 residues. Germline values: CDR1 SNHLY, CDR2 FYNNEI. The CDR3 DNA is TGTGCCAGCAGCGTCCTCCAGGGCGATCAGCCCCAGCATTTT. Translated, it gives CASSVLQGDQPQHF.

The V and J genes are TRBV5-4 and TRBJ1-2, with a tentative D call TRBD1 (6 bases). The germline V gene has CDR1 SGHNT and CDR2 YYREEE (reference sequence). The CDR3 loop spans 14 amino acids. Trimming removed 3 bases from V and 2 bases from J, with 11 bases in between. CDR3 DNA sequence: TGTGCCAGCAGCTCCGACAGGCCCAACTATGGCTACACCTTC. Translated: CASSSDRPNYGYTF.

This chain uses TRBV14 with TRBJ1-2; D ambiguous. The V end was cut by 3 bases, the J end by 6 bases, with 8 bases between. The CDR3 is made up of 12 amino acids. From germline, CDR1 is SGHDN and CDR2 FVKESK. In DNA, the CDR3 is TGTGCCAGCAGCCAGGCATTAGATGGCTACACCTTC. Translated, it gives CASSQALDGYTF.

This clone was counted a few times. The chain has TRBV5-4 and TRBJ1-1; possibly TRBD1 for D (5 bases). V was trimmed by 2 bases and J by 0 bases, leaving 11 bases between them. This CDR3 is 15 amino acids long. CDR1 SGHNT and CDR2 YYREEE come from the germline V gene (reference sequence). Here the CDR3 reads CASSFQSRVNTEAFF. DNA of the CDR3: TGTGCCAGCAGCTTTCAATCCAGGGTGAACACTGAAGCTTTCTTT.

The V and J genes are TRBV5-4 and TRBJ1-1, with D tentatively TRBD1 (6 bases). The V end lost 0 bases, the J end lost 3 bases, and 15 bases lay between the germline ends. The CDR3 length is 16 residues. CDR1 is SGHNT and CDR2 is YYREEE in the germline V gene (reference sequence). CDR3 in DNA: TGTGCCAGCAGCTTGGGGGGGGGCAGTCGGGACACTGAAGCTTTCTTT. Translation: CASSLGGGSRDTEAFF.